Presented here are 24 T cell receptor beta chains from one specimen sequenced in a study of response to subunit inactivated influenza vaccine. Each CDR3 protein is one row after TCRdb ran MiXCR on the RT-PCR reads. The table shows about 500,000 distinct CDR3 sequences, with around 7.7% occurring only once. Material: PBMCs from blood, obtained 23 to 25 months after vaccination. The source is a man aged 50-75 years who received an inactivated influenza vaccine.

V and J are TRBV20-1 and TRBJ2-7; TRBD1 aligns across 12 bases. After removal of 3 bases from V and 5 bases from J, the junction contained 2 bases not matched to a gene. The CDR3 totals 13 residues. Germline-derived CDR1 and CDR2 are DFQATT and SNEGSKA (reference sequence). The CDR3: CSASGTGGHEQYF. The CDR3 region has the DNA TGCAGTGCTAGCGGGACAGGGGGCCACGAGCAGTACTTC.

The chain has TRBV12-3 or TRBV12-4 and TRBJ2-1, with TRBD2 as a possible D gene (6 bases). This CDR3 comprises 14 residues. Trimming cost V 7 bases and J 12 bases, with 22 bases left between them. CDR3 nucleotides: TGTGCCAGCACCCCTACCGGGAGCTGGGAAGGGCAGTTCTTC. Protein product: CASTPTGSWEGQFF.

The V and J genes are TRBV6-5 and TRBJ1-4; D is ambiguous. The CDR3 has 12 amino acids. V was cut by 7 bases and J by 8 bases, with 11 bases left in between. CDR1 and CDR2 (germline): MNHEY, SVGAGI. The CDR3 loop reads CASTTSGEKLFF. The CDR3 DNA reads TGTGCCAGCACTACGTCGGGGGAAAAACTGTTTTTT.

This clonotype was detected a few times. The chain uses TRBV27 and TRBJ2-1, with 10 bases that match TRBD1. Germline CDR1 MNHEY, CDR2 SMNVEV (reference sequence). This CDR3 has 17 amino acids. Unmatched junction bases numbered 11, after V lost 3 bases and J lost 6 bases. In nucleotides, the CDR3 is TGTGCCAGCAGTTTGGGTTTATGGGGACAGGGGCCCAATGAGCAGTTCTTC. Translation gives CASSLGLWGQGPNEQFF.

J is TRBJ1-4 and V is TRBV14; 8 bases fit TRBD1. The CDR3 contains 14 residues. Germline loops: CDR1 SGHDN, CDR2 FVKESK. J was trimmed by 8 bases and V by 6 bases; bases with no gene match: 8. The CDR3 spells CASSDRGRREKLFF. The CDR3 nucleotides read TGTGCCAGCAGTGACAGGGGTCGACGGGAAAAACTGTTTTTT.

This clonotype was counted between two and nine times. V is TRBV6-2 or TRBV6-3 and J is TRBJ2-7, with 12 positions matching TRBD2. The V gene's germline CDR1 is MNHEY and CDR2 SVGEGT. The CDR3 has 15 residues. After removal of 6 bases from V and 5 bases from J, the junction contained 8 bases not matched to a gene. The CDR3 is CASSKRLAGVDEQYF. DNA for the CDR3: TGTGCCAGCAGCAAGAGACTAGCGGGGGTCGACGAGCAGTACTTC.

CDR3 nucleotide sequence: TGTGCCAGCAGTTTTTATCGGGACACGATCCCTGAAGCTTTCTTT. Its protein product is CASSFYRDTIPEAFF. The rearrangement uses TRBV12-3 or TRBV12-4 and TRBJ1-1; D is perhaps TRBD1 (6 bases). Trimming removed 3 bases from V and 6 bases from J, with 17 bases in between. The CDR3 is 15 residues long.

This clonotype showed up just a few times. The chain recombines TRBV6-2 or TRBV6-3 with TRBJ1-5; TRBD1 agrees at 8 bases. From germline, CDR1 is MNHEY and CDR2 SVGEGT. This CDR3 region has 14 residues. V was pared by 6 bases and J by 6 bases, with 7 bases of the junction left unmatched. CDR3 sequence reads: CASRQTGVGQPQHF. The CDR3 coding sequence is TGTGCCAGCAGGCAGACAGGGGTCGGTCAGCCCCAGCATTTT.

This clonotype showed up just a few times. The rearrangement joins TRBV12-3 or TRBV12-4 to TRBJ1-5; no reliable D call. With 6 bases removed from V and 6 bases from J, the gap between germline ends came to 12 bases. The length of the CDR3 is 13 residues. CDR3: CASRPGDSQPQHF. CDR3 sequence (DNA): TGTGCCAGCAGGCCCGGGGATAGTCAGCCCCAGCATTTT.

This clonotype showed up just a few times. The rearrangement links TRBV9 to TRBJ2-1; a possible D gene is TRBD1 (6 bases). The ends were cut back, 4 bases at V and 10 bases at J, with 18 bases in the middle. CDR1 is SGDLS and CDR2 is YYNGEE in the germline V gene. The CDR3 consists of 14 residues. The CDR3 DNA follows: TGTGCCAGCAGCTTCCTTCAGGGGCAGTCCGAGCAGTTCTTC. This translates into CASSFLQGQSEQFF.

This clonotype has ten or more counts. The gene calls are TRBV12-3 or TRBV12-4 and TRBJ2-5; D is unclear. The V end was cut by 6 bases, the J end by 0 bases, with 14 bases between. The CDR3 has 15 amino acids. CDR3 nucleotide sequence: TGTGCCAGCAGCCCTCAGATAAGCAACCAAGAGACCCAGTACTTC. It encodes CASSPQISNQETQYF.

The chain joins TRBV7-9 to TRBJ2-6; 7 nucleotides agree with TRBD1. Germline CDR1 SEHNR, CDR2 FQNEAQ (reference sequence). The CDR3 totals 15 residues. Germline trimming cut 6 bases from V and 4 bases from J; bases unmatched to any gene: 6. The CDR3: CASSDRDVGANVLTF. In DNA form, the CDR3 reads TGTGCCAGCAGTGACAGGGATGTGGGGGCCAACGTCCTGACTTTC.

This clonotype was counted only a few times. V usage is TRBV6-2 or TRBV6-3 and J usage is TRBJ2-1; 7 nucleotides match TRBD1. Trimming cost V 5 bases and J 6 bases; bases outside gene matches: 7. Germline CDR1 is MNHEY and CDR2 is SVGEGT. This CDR3 spans 14 amino acids. The CDR3 nucleotides are TGTGCCAGCAGTACAATGACAGGGCCCAATGAGCAGTTCTTC. This encodes CASSTMTGPNEQFF.

This clonotype was found a few times. The CDR3 here is CSARPHTDTQYF. Here the CDR3 DNA reads TGCAGTGCTAGACCCCATACAGATACGCAGTATTTT. V is TRBV20-1 and J is TRBJ2-3, with D unclear. The CDR3 is 12 residues long. Trimming took 2 bases from V and 3 from J, leaving 6 bases between them. Germline V gene lookup returns CDR1 DFQATT and CDR2 SNEGSKA (reference sequence).

The count of this clonotype is one. One end of the junction is discordant with germline, which a read error may explain. The chain uses TRBV5-5 and TRBJ1-2; possible D gene TRBD1, 5 bases. Germline values: CDR1 SGHKS, CDR2 YYEKEE (reference sequence). The CDR3 is 16 amino acids. CDR3 nucleotide sequence: TGTGCCAGCAGTTTGGGTCCGGGGCTTACTAACTATGGCTACACCTTC. This gives the protein CASSLGPGLTNYGYTF. The full variable domain, completed using reference TRBV5-5 and TRBJ1-2, is DAGVTQSPTHLIKTRGQQVTLRCSPISGHKSVSWYQQVLGQGPQFIFQYYEKEERGRGNFPDRFSARQFPNYSSELNVNALLLGDSALYLCASSLGPGLTNYGYTFGSGTRLTVV.

This clonotype was observed a few times. The chain employs TRBV5-1 and TRBJ2-5, with D possibly matching TRBD2 (6 bases). The CDR3 has 13 amino acids. From germline, CDR1 is SGHRS and CDR2 YFSETQ. V shed 5 bases and J shed 4 bases, with 12 bases lying between them. The chain's CDR3 is CASSWRRGETQYF. The CDR3 DNA reads as TGCGCCAGCAGTTGGAGGAGGGGAGAGACCCAGTACTTC.

The chain has TRBV25-1 and TRBJ1-6; D remains unclear. V was clipped by 1 base and J by 10 bases, with 5 bases between them. The CDR3 is 12 amino acids. Germline V lookup: CDR1 MGHDK, CDR2 SYGVNS. Written as DNA, the CDR3 is TGTGCCAGCAGTGAATGGGGATCACCCCTCCACTTT. This codes for CASSEWGSPLHF.

The table lists this clonotype with a few counts. The gene calls are TRBV10-3 and TRBJ2-3; 9 bases are shared with TRBD2. This CDR3 has 15 residues. Germline loops: CDR1 ENHRY, CDR2 SYGVKD. With V trimmed by 0 bases and J by 3 bases, 1 base remained unmatched. The CDR3 coding sequence is TGTGCCATCAGTGAGTCTAGCGGGGGAACAGATACGCAGTATTTT. Amino acid sequence: CAISESSGGTDTQYF.

The V gene is TRBV7-9, the J gene TRBJ2-3, with D possibly being TRBD2 (6 bases). Trimming cost V 3 bases and J 4 bases, with 11 bases left between them. Germline CDR1 reads SEHNR; CDR2 reads FQNEAQ (reference sequence). The CDR3 length is 14 residues. This CDR3 is CASSLTSSADTQYF. In DNA form, the CDR3 reads TGTGCCAGCAGCTTGACTAGTTCCGCAGATACGCAGTATTTT.

In this sample, this clonotype turned up a few times. This chain links TRBV9 with TRBJ2-5; D unclear. The CDR3 totals 12 residues. Trimming shortened V by 0 bases and J by 4 bases, and 4 bases separated the two germline ends. Germline CDR1 is SGDLS and CDR2 is YYNGEE. CDR3 amino acids: CASSVDGETQYF. The CDR3 region has the DNA TGTGCCAGCAGCGTAGATGGAGAGACCCAGTACTTC. Drawing the rest from reference TRBV9 and TRBJ2-5, the complete variable domain is DSGVTQTPKHLITATGQRVTLRCSPRSGDLSVYWYQQSLDQGLQFLIQYYNGEERAKGNILERFSAQQFPDLHSELNLSSLELGDSALYFCASSVDGETQYFGPGTRLLVL.

This clonotype was seen ten or more times. The chain couples TRBV5-1 to TRBJ2-5; D tentatively fits TRBD1 or TRBD2 (5 bases each). Germline CDR1 reads SGHRS; CDR2 reads YFSETQ. Trimming took 4 bases from V and 5 from J, leaving 15 bases between them. The CDR3 runs 14 residues. CDR3 sequence reads: CASSPGTARETQYF. Written as DNA, the CDR3 is TGCGCCAGCAGCCCCGGGACGGCGCGCGAGACCCAGTACTTC.

A few counts support this clonotype. For the CDR3, the DNA is TGCGCCAGCAGCTCCGGGGTCATCCCAGCCGAGCAGTTCTTC. Protein: CASSSGVIPAEQFF. The V call is TRBV5-1, the J call TRBJ2-1, with a possible D match to TRBD2 (5 bases). The CDR3 runs 14 residues. Germline values: CDR1 SGHRS, CDR2 YFSETQ. V shed 3 bases and J shed 10 bases, with 17 bases lying between them.

This clonotype was detected only a few times. This chain links TRBV20-1 with TRBJ2-7; 10 positions match TRBD1. V lost 4 bases and J lost 3; bases outside the gene matches: 6. Germline CDR1 and CDR2: DFQATT and SNEGSKA (reference sequence). The CDR3 loop spans 14 amino acids. The CDR3 region has the DNA TGCAGTGCTAACCCGGGACAGGGGAACTACGAGCAGTACTTC. Translating gives CSANPGQGNYEQYF.

The chain recombines TRBV7-2 with TRBJ1-6, with unresolved D. The germline V gene encodes CDR1 SGHTA and CDR2 FQGNSA. This CDR3 region has 13 residues. V shed 1 base and J shed 7 bases, with 5 bases lying between them. The CDR3 sequence: CASSLVTNSPLHF. The CDR3 DNA reads TGTGCCAGCAGCTTAGTGACGAATTCACCCCTCCACTTT.